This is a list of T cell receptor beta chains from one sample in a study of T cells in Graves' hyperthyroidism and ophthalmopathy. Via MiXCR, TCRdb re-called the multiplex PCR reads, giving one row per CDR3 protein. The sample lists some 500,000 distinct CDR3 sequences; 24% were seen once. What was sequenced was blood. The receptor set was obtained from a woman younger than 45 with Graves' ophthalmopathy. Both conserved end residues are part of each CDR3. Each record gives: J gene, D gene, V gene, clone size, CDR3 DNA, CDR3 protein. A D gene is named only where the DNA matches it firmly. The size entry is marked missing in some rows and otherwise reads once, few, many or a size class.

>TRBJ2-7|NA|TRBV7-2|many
TGTGCCAGCAGCTTGGTTGGCGTAGCGCCCTACGAGCAGTACTTC
CASSLVGVAPYEQYF
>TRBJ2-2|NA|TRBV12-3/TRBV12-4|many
TGTGCCAGCAAAGGAGGTCCCCGATTCGGGGAGCTGTTTTTT
CASKGGPRFGELFF
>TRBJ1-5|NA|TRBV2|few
TGTGCCAGCATGGGCGGAAATCAGCCCCAGCATTTT
CASMGGNQPQHF
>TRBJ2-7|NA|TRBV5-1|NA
TGCCCCAGCAAGGGGGGGACCAACTCCTACGAGCAGTACTTC
CPSKGGTNSYEQYF
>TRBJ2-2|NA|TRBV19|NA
TGTGCCAGTAGTATTTGGGCAGCCCTACAGACCGGGGAGCTGTTTTTT
CASSIWAALQTGELFF
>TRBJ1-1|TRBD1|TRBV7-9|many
TGTGCCAGCAGCTCGACAGGGGGTATCACTGAAGCTTTCTTT
CASSSTGGITEAFF
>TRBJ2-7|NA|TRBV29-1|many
TGCAGCGCTGGAATGACCTACGAGCAGTACTTC
CSAGMTYEQYF
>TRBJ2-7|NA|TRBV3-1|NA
TGTGCCAGCAGCCAAGAACCGGGTACCTACGAGCAGTACTTC
CASSQEPGTYEQYF
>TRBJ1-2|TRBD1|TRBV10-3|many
TGTGCCATCGGTGCCGGGACAGATAACTATGGCTACACCTTC
CAIGAGTDNYGYTF
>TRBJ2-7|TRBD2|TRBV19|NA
TGTGCCAGTAGTATCCGGACTAGCGGGACAAGAGAGCAGTACTTC
CASSIRTSGTREQYF
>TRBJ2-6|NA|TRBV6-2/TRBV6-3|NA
TGTGCCAGCAGTTACAGCAGGGACTCTGGGGCCAACGTCCTGACTTTC
CASSYSRDSGANVLTF
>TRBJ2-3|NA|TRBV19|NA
TGTGCCAGTAGTCAGGGTTATCGTTGGGGCACAGATACGCAGTATTTT
CASSQGYRWGTDTQYF
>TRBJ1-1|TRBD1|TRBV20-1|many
TGCAGTGCTAGTGCCCGTGGGACAGGGAACACTGAAGCTTTCTTT
CSASARGTGNTEAFF
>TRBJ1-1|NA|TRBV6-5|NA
TGTGCCAGCAGTTTACTACTAAGTGGAGGCTCTGGTGAAGCTTTCTTT
CASSLLLSGGSGEAFF
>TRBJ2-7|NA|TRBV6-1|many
TGTGCCAGCAGTGATATGACAGAAAAGTACTTC
CASSDMTEKYF
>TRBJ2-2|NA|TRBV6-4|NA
TGTGCCAGCAGTGACTCGATGGGTCGGGACACCGGGGAGCTGTTTTTT
CASSDSMGRDTGELFF
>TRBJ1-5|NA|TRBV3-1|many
TGTGCCAGCAGCCAAGATCTGGACTTGAGTTTCAATCAGCCCCAGCATTTT
CASSQDLDLSFNQPQHF
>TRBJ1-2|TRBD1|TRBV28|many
TGTGCCAGCACTGACTCCGGGACAGTCTATGGCTACACCTTC
CASTDSGTVYGYTF
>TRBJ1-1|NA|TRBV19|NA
TGTGCCAGTATGGGGGTAAGGCTAGGAGAGGCTGAAGCTTTCTTT
CASMGVRLGEAEAFF
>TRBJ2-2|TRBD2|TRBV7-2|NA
TGTGCCAGCAGCGTAAGGACTAGCGGGACCGGGGAGCTGTTTTTT
CASSVRTSGTGELFF
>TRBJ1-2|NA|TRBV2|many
TGTGCCAGCACCTCAGGACGGGGCGGCTATGGCTACACCTTC
CASTSGRGGYGYTF
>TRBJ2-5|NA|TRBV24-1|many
TGTGCCACCAGTGACCCCACAGGACAAGAGACCCAGTACTTC
CATSDPTGQETQYF
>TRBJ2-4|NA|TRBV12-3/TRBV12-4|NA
TGTGCCAGCACTAAACAGGGCGCCAAAAACATTCAGTACTTC
CASTKQGAKNIQYF
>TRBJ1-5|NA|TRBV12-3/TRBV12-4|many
TGTGCCAGCAGTTTATTGGATCAGCCCCAGCATTTT
CASSLLDQPQHF
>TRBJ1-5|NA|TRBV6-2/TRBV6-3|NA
TGTGCCAGCACCTACGAAGGGAGGTTTCATCAGCCCCAGCATTTT
CASTYEGRFHQPQHF
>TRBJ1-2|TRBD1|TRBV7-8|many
TGTGCCAGCAGCTCCGGACAGGGTGGTGGCTATGGCTACACCTTC
CASSSGQGGGYGYTF
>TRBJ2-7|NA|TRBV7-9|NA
TGTGCCAGCCGAACACAAGCGACCACCTACGAGCAGTACTTC
CASRTQATTYEQYF
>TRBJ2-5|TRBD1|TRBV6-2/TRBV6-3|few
TGTGCCAGCAGTTATTCGGACAGGAGCCAAGAGACCCAGTACTTC
CASSYSDRSQETQYF
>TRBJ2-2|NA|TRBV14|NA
TGTGCCAGCAGCCACCACGGGACACCCACCGGGGAGCTGTTTTTT
CASSHHGTPTGELFF
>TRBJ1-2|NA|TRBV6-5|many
TGTGCCTCCAGTACCAGGGAGTATGGCTACACCTTC
CASSTREYGYTF
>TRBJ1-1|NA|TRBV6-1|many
TGTGCCAGCAGTGAAGGTTTCCCTGAAGCTTTCTTT
CASSEGFPEAFF
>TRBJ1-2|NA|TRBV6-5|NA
TGTGCCAGCAGTTACTCGCCATTGGACAGTCGGGAAGGCTACACCTTC
CASSYSPLDSREGYTF
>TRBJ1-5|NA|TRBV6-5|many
TGTGCCAGCAGTTACGACCGAGATCAGCCCCAGCATTTT
CASSYDRDQPQHF
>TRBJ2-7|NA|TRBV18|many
TGTGCCAGCTCAGCAAACATCGACGAGCAGTACTTC
CASSANIDEQYF
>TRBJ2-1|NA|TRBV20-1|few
TGCAGTGCTAGTGCTGACTCCTACAATGAGCAGTTCTTC
CSASADSYNEQFF
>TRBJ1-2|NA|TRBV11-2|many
TGTGCCAGCAGCTTAAGTCAGGGCGCGACGTATGGCTACACCTTC
CASSLSQGATYGYTF
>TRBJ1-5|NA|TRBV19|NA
TGTGCCAGCCACAGTCTCTATAGCAATCAGCCCCAGCATTTT
CASHSLYSNQPQHF
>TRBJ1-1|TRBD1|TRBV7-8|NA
TGTGCCAGCAGCTTAGTACAGGGGCAGGGAGAAGGCACTGAAGCTTTCTTT
CASSLVQGQGEGTEAFF
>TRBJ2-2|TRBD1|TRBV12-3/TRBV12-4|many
TGTGCCAGCAGTTCGAACCGGGACAGGGTGGGCACCGGGGAGCTGTTTTTT
CASSSNRDRVGTGELFF
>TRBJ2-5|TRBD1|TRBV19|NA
TGTGCCAGTAGGTCTCCGGGACAGGGGGCCCCAGAGACCCAGTACTTC
CASRSPGQGAPETQYF
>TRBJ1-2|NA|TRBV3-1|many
TGTGCCAGCACCGTAGGGGAGGGCTATGGCTACACCTTC
CASTVGEGYGYTF
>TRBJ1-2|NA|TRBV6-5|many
TGTGCCAGCAGTTATCTTGGGACCCCCGATGGGAACTATGGCTACACCTTC
CASSYLGTPDGNYGYTF
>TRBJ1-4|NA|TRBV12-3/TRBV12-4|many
TGTGCCAGCAGTTTTAACATAGGAAAACTGTTTTTT
CASSFNIGKLFF
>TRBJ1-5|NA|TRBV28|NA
TGTGCCAGCAGTTTATTCTGGGGGGGCAATCAGCCCCAGCATTTT
CASSLFWGGNQPQHF
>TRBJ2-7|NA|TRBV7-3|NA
TGTGCCAGCAGCTTCGACGAGACCCGCCCGCCCTACGAGCAGTACTTC
CASSFDETRPPYEQYF
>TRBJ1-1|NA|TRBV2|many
TGTGCCAGCAGTTTGCAGGGGCTCGATGAAGCTTTCTTT
CASSLQGLDEAFF
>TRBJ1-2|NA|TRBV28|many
TGTGCCAGCAGACGTCTGGGGGCTGGTGGCTACACCTTC
CASRRLGAGGYTF
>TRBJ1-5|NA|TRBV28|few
TGTGCCACCGCGGGGTATCGACATCAGCCCCAGCATTTT
CATAGYRHQPQHF
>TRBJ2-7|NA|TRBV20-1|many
TGCAGTGCCGGGGGCGGGTTAGGCTACGAGCAGTACTTC
CSAGGGLGYEQYF
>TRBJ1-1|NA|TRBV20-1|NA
TGCAGTGCTCCCGGGGATGGCAGGGCTGAAGCTTTCTTT
CSAPGDGRAEAFF
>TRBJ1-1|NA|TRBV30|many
TGTGCCTGGAGCAGCGGGGGGAGCACTGAAGCTTTCTTT
CAWSSGGSTEAFF
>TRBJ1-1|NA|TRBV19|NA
TGTGCCAGTAGTACGGGGATCACTGAAGCTTTCTTT
CASSTGITEAFF
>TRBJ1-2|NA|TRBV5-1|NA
TGCGCCAGCAGCGCCGGAGGAGTGCTTTATGGCTACACCTTC
CASSAGGVLYGYTF
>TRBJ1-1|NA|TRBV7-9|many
TGTGCCAGCAGCCCCTCCCAGAGAACTGAAGCTTTCTTT
CASSPSQRTEAFF
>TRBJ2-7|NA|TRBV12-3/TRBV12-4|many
TGTGCCAGCAGTCACACACGTACCTACGAGCAGTACTTC
CASSHTRTYEQYF
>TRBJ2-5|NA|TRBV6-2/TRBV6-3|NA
TGTGCCAGCAGTTGGAGCGTCCAAGAGACCCAGTACTTC
CASSWSVQETQYF
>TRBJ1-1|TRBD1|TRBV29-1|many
TGCAGCGTTGAGAGGGACAGCCTCATGAACACTGAAGCTTTCTTT
CSVERDSLMNTEAFF
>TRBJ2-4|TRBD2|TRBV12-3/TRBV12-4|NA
TGTGCCAGCAGTTTAAGCTCGGGGGGAAGAGGTGACATTCAGTACTTC
CASSLSSGGRGDIQYF
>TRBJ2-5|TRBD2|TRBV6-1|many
TGTGCCAGCAGTGAACTGCCTATAGCGGGGGTGGAAGAGACCCAGTACTTC
CASSELPIAGVEETQYF
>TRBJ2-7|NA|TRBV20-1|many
TGCAGTGCTAGAGTTTCAGGGTTCCCCTACGAGCAGTACTTC
CSARVSGFPYEQYF